The rows below give T cell receptor beta chains drawn from one sample of a study of human T cells and chemical hapten exposure. From the RACE reads, TCRdb called clonotypes with MiXCR, one entry per CDR3 protein. The table records roughly 71,000 distinct CDR3 sequences, 5.5% to 7.5% of them present only once. Sequencing used whole blood. All receptors derive from a female donor in good health. Some clones in this sample may be carry-over from other donors' samples. The CDR3 runs from the conserved cysteine through the conserved F or W. The D gene is left open where the match is weak. Some rows have no size entry. The others give once, few or many, or a class for an expanded clone.

>TRBD2|few|TRBJ2-1|TRBV19
TGTGCCAGTAGCCCGAGTCCTAGCGGGAGGACCAGCTCCTACAATGAGCAGTTCTTC
CASSPSPSGRTSSYNEQFF
>.|.|TRBJ2-5|TRBV25-1
TGTGCCAGCAGTGATACGATCCCTATTGACAGCCAAGAGACCCAGTACTTC
CASSDTIPIDSQETQYF
>.|many|TRBJ1-1|TRBV7-2
TGTGCCAGCAGCTTAGGAACAGGGTTGAACACTGAAGCTTTCTTT
CASSLGTGLNTEAFF
>TRBD2|many|TRBJ2-6|TRBV20-1
TGCAGTGCTAGCGGACTAGCGGGAGCCCCTGGGGCCAACGTCCTGACTTTC
CSASGLAGAPGANVLTF
>TRBD2|many|TRBJ2-3|TRBV20-1
TGCAGTGCTAACCTAGCGGGAAACACAGATACGCAGTATTTT
CSANLAGNTDTQYF
>TRBD1|few|TRBJ2-2|TRBV24-1
TGTGCCACCAGTACCCCACAGGGGGCAGGCACCGGGGAGCTGTTTTTT
CATSTPQGAGTGELFF
>.|.|TRBJ2-7|TRBV4-2
TGTGCCAGCAGCCAAGAGTTGACAGGAAAATACGAGCAGTACTTC
CASSQELTGKYEQYF
>.|many|TRBJ2-3|TRBV7-9
TGTGCCAGCAGCAAAAACCAGGGCTTTCGTCCGAGTACGCAGTATTTT
CASSKNQGFRPSTQYF
>.|.|TRBJ1-3|TRBV28
TGTGCCAGCAGTGAACGGAGGAAATCTGGAAACACCATATATTTT
CASSERRKSGNTIYF
>TRBD1|few|TRBJ2-5|TRBV5-4
TGTGCCAGCAGCGAAGTGGGACAGGGGAGAGAGACCCAGTACTTC
CASSEVGQGRETQYF
>TRBD1|.|TRBJ1-3|TRBV25-1
TGTGCCAGCAGTGAATGGTCAGGGGGCTCTGGAAACACCATATATTTT
CASSEWSGGSGNTIYF
>.|many|TRBJ2-1|TRBV7-9
TGTGCCAGCAGCTTAAGCCAAATGAAGCAGTTCTTC
CASSLSQMKQFF
>TRBD1|.|TRBJ1-2|TRBV13
TGTGCCAGCAGCTTAGGGACAGGGCGGCCTCCTAACTATGGCTACACCTTC
CASSLGTGRPPNYGYTF
>.|many|TRBJ1-4|TRBV28
TGTGCCAGCAGGGGCCTTAATGAAAAACTGTTTTTT
CASRGLNEKLFF
>.|.|TRBJ2-3|TRBV7-9
TGTGCCAGCAGCATCATCGACTACTCGGTGGCCACAGATACGCAGTATTTT
CASSIIDYSVATDTQYF
>.|few|TRBJ2-3|TRBV2
TGTGCCAGCAACCTGGGACTCACAGATACGCAGTATTTT
CASNLGLTDTQYF
>TRBD2|.|TRBJ2-1|TRBV5-1
TGCGCCAGCAGCTTGGCCAGCGGGATGGATGAGCAGTTCTTC
CASSLASGMDEQFF
>.|few|TRBJ2-1|TRBV7-9
TGTGCCAGCAGCTTAGCGGCAGGGCGGAACTACAATGAGCAGTTCTTC
CASSLAAGRNYNEQFF
>TRBD2|many|TRBJ2-1|TRBV12-3/TRBV12-4
TGTGCCAGCAGTCTCGGACTAGCGGGGGTTTCCAAGTTCTTC
CASSLGLAGVSKFF
>.|few|TRBJ1-5|TRBV29-1
TGCAGCGTAGCTTACATAGACGGTCAGCCCCAGCATTTT
CSVAYIDGQPQHF
>.|.|TRBJ2-3|TRBV5-1
TGCGCCAGCAGCTTGGCCGCAGGTGAAGATACGCAGTATTTT
CASSLAAGEDTQYF
>.|few|TRBJ2-7|TRBV20-1
TGCAGTGCCTACCGGAGCAACGATGCGGCCTACGAGCAGTACTTC
CSAYRSNDAAYEQYF
>TRBD2|few|TRBJ2-7|TRBV20-1
TGCAGTGCTAGAGCGGGAGGTCGCTACGAGCAGTACTTC
CSARAGGRYEQYF
>.|many|TRBJ2-7|TRBV12-3/TRBV12-4
TGTGCCAGCAGTTTTCTGTCCTACGAGCAGTACTTC
CASSFLSYEQYF
>TRBD1|many|TRBJ1-1|TRBV20-1
TGCAGTGCCTCGACAGGGCCCACTGAAGCTTTCTTT
CSASTGPTEAFF
>TRBD1|many|TRBJ2-7|TRBV3-1
TGTGCCAGCAGCCGGCGGACAGGGACGAGCGAGCAGTACTTC
CASSRRTGTSEQYF
>.|.|TRBJ2-6|TRBV7-2
TGTGCCAGCAGCTTCGGGGGGCCCTCTGGGGCCAACGTCCTGACTTTC
CASSFGGPSGANVLTF
>.|.|TRBJ1-2|TRBV6-5
TGTGCCAGCAGTCCCCCAGCCCGTGAGGTCTATGGCTACACCTTC
CASSPPAREVYGYTF
>.|.|TRBJ1-6|TRBV5-4
TGTGCCAGCAGCTATAAAACGTCTGTGGGGCCGAGCTCCTATAATTCACCCCTCCACTTT
CASSYKTSVGPSSYNSPLHF
>TRBD1|many|TRBJ1-5|TRBV2
TGTGCCAGCGGTGAACAGGGGCTGGGTCAGCCCCAGCATTTT
CASGEQGLGQPQHF
>.|.|TRBJ2-5|TRBV6-2/TRBV6-3
TGTGCCAGCAGCCCCCTCCAAGAGACCCAGTACTTC
CASSPLQETQYF
>.|many|TRBJ2-2|TRBV28
TGTGCCAGCTTCGGCGGAACCGGGGAGCTGTTTTTT
CASFGGTGELFF
>.|many|TRBJ2-3|TRBV21-1
TGTGCCAGCAGCGCGGGCCGGCCTAGCGGGAGGAACACAGATACGCAGTATTTT
CASSAGRPSGRNTDTQYF
>.|many|TRBJ2-7|TRBV2
TGTGCCAGCAAGACTTCCACCTACGAGCAGTACTTC
CASKTSTYEQYF
>TRBD2|.|TRBJ2-2|TRBV24-1
TGTGCCACCAGTGATTTTAGCCTAGCGGTGAACACCGGGGAGCTGTTTTTT
CATSDFSLAVNTGELFF
>.|many|TRBJ1-1|TRBV6-6
TGTGCCAGCAGTTACTCCAACACTGAAGCTTTCTTT
CASSYSNTEAFF
>.|.|TRBJ1-1|TRBV20-1
TGCAGTATCCCAGCGGACGGGAACACTGAAGCTTTCTTT
CSIPADGNTEAFF
>TRBD2|.|TRBJ2-7|TRBV29-1
TGCAGCGTTGGGGAGGCTAGCGGTCCCTACGAGCAGTACTTC
CSVGEASGPYEQYF
>TRBD2|.|TRBJ2-3|TRBV6-1
TGTGCCAGCAGTATAGCGGGAGTTAGGGCAGATACGCAGTATTTT
CASSIAGVRADTQYF
>.|few|TRBJ2-2|TRBV12-3/TRBV12-4
TGTGCCAGCAGTTACCCAGCGCAGGTTCACGGGGAGCTGTTTTTT
CASSYPAQVHGELFF